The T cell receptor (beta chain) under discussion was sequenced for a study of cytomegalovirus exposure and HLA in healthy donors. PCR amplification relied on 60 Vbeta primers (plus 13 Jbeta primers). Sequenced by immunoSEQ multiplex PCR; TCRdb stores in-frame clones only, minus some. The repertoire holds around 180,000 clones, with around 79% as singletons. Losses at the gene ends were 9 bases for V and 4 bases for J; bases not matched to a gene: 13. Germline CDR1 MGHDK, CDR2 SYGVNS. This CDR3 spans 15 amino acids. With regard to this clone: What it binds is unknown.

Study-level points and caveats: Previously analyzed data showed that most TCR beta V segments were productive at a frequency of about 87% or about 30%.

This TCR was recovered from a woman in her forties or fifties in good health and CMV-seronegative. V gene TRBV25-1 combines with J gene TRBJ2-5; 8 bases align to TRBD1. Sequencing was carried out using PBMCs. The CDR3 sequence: CARRTGPRWGETQYF. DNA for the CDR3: TGTGCCAGACGGACAGGGCCGAGGTGGGGAGAGACCCAGTACTTC.